These 6 T cell receptor beta chains were sequenced from one sample in a study of cytomegalovirus exposure and HLA in healthy donors. The protocol was immunoSEQ multiplex PCR, while the TCRdb copy is restricted to in-frame clones and leaves out a portion. Of about 250,000 clones listed, over 75% were seen once; the top ten hold around 12%. The sequencing input was PBMCs. The receptor source for this set is a man aged 18 to 30 in good health and CMV-seropositive.

This clone was detected ten times or more. The chain links TRBV30 to TRBJ1-1; 7 nucleotides align to TRBD1. The germline CDR1 and CDR2 sequences are GTSNPN and SVGIG (reference sequence). V lost 2 bases and J lost 7; bases outside the gene matches: 10. This CDR3 has 14 amino acids. CDR3 sequence reads: CAWSTEGALGEAFF. For the CDR3, the DNA is TGTGCCTGGAGTACAGAGGGGGCCCTGGGTGAAGCTTTCTTT. Using reference TRBV30 and TRBJ1-1 for the parts outside the CDR3, the full variable domain is SQTIHQWPATLVQPVGSPLSLECTVEGTSNPNLYWYRQAAGRGLQLLFYSVGIGQISSEVPQNLSASRPQDRQFILSSKKLLLSDSGFYLCAWSTEGALGEAFFGQGTRLTVV.

This chain joins TRBV15 and TRBJ2-4, with 7 bases lining up with TRBD1. The CDR3 spans 15 residues. Germline CDR1 is LNHNV and CDR2 is YYDKDF (reference sequence). The J segment lost 7 bases and the V segment lost 11 bases, leaving 17 bases of the junction unmatched. DNA for the CDR3: TGTGCCGCAAGACGGGCAGGGGGAGTCTCGAACATTCAGTACTTC. Protein: CAARRAGGVSNIQYF.

This rearrangement joins TRBV27 to TRBJ2-5; 7 bases are shared with TRBD1. The CDR3 contains 13 residues. The V gene end was trimmed by 3 bases and the J gene end by 4 bases; junction bases not matched to a gene: 2. CDR1 is MNHEY and CDR2 is SMNVEV in the germline V gene (reference sequence). The CDR3 DNA reads as TGTGCCAGCAGTTTGTACAGGGGAGAGACCCAGTACTTC. The encoded protein is CASSLYRGETQYF.

The chain couples TRBV30 to TRBJ1-2, with TRBD1 matching over 8 bases. The CDR3 is made up of 15 amino acids. Looked up from germline, CDR1 is GTSNPN and CDR2 is SVGIG (reference sequence). V trimming: 2 bases; J trimming: 7 bases; junction bases outside the gene matches: 12. CDR3 bases: TGTGCCTGGAGTACCACCGACAGGGGACGGGGTGGCTACACCTTC. Encoded protein: CAWSTTDRGRGGYTF.

The J gene is TRBJ2-1, the V gene TRBV6-5; weak D call: TRBD2 (6 bases). There are 15 residues in the CDR3. Trimming stripped 4 bases from V and 6 bases from J, with 16 bases between. Germline lookup yields CDR1 MNHEY and CDR2 SVGAGI. The CDR3 nucleotides read TGTGCCAGCAGTTGGGGACTGCTCGCCGGCAATGAGCAGTTCTTC. It yields the protein CASSWGLLAGNEQFF.

The V gene is TRBV4-1, the J gene TRBJ2-7; D is perhaps TRBD1 (5 bases). Looked up from germline, CDR1 is MGHRA and CDR2 is YSYEKL. The CDR3 totals 16 residues. With 0 bases removed from V and 4 bases from J, the gap between germline ends came to 16 bases. CDR3 amino acids: CASSQEKSQGKYEQYF. In DNA, the CDR3 is TGCGCCAGCAGCCAAGAGAAGAGTCAGGGAAAGTACGAGCAGTACTTC.